This TCR beta chain was documented in a study of T cells in Graves' hyperthyroidism and ophthalmopathy. This clonotype has a count of ten or more. Germline CDR1 and CDR2: SGHTA and FQGNSA. V lost 4 bases, J lost 5 bases, and 9 bases stayed unmatched. This CDR3 has 16 residues. Using RNA transcripts as the source, TCR beta CDR3 regions were amplified. A set of HTBI primers served as the primers for a first-round RT-PCR of the TCR CDR3. MiXCR, applied by TCRdb to the multiplex PCR reads, yields one record per CDR3 protein. The sample holds about 360,000 distinct CDR3 sequences, about 13% seen once. The chain links TRBV7-2 to TRBJ2-7; 12 nucleotides line up with TRBD2. Sequenced material: blood. This clonotype was obtained from a woman aged 18 to 35 with Graves' hyperthyroidism. This CDR3 reads CASSSPKLAGGHEQYF. CDR3 in DNA: TGTGCCAGCAGCTCGCCGAAACTAGCGGGAGGCCACGAGCAGTACTTC.